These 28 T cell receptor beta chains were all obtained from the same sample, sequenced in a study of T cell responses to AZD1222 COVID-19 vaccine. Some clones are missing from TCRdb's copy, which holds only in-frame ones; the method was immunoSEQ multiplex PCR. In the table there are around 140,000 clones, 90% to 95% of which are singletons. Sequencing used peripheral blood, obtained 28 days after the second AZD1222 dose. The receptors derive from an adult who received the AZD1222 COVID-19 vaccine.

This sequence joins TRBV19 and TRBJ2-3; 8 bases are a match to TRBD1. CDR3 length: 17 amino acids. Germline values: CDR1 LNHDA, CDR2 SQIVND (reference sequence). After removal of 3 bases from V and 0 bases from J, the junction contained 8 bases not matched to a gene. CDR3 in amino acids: CASSIRAGTGSTDTQYF. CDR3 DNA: TGTGCCAGTAGTATCAGAGCTGGGACAGGAAGCACAGATACGCAGTATTTT.

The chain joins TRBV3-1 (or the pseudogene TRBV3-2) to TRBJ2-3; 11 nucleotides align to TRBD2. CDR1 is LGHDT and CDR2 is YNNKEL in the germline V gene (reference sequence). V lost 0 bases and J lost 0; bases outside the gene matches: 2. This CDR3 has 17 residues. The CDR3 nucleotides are TGTGCCAGCAGCCAAGATACTAGCGGGGGAAGCACAGATACGCAGTATTTT. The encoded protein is CASSQDTSGGSTDTQYF.

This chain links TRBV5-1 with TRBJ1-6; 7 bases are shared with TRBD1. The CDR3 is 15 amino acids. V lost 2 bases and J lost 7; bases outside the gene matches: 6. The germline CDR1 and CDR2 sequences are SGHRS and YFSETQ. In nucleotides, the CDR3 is TGCGCCAGCAGCTTTGGATCAGGGGGAAATTCACCCCTCCACTTT. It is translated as CASSFGSGGNSPLHF. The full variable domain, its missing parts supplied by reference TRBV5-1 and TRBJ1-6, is KAGVTQTPRYLIKTRGQQVTLSCSPISGHRSVSWYQQTPGQGLQFLFEYFSETQRNKGNFPGRFSGRQFSNSRSEMNVSTLELGDSALYLCASSFGSGGNSPLHFGNGTRLTVT.

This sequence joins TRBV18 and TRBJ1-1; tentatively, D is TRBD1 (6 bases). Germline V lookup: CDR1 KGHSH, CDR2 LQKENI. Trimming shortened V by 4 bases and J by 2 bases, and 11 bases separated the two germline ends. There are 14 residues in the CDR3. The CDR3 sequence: CASSHRQANTEAFF. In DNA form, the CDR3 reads TGTGCCAGCTCACACCGACAGGCAAACACTGAAGCTTTCTTT.

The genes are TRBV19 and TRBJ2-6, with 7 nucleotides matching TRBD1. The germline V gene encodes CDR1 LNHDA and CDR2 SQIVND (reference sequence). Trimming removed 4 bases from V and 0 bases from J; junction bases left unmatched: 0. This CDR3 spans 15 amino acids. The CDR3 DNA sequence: TGTGCCAGTAGTAGACAGGGCTCTGGGGCCAACGTCCTGACTTTC. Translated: CASSRQGSGANVLTF.

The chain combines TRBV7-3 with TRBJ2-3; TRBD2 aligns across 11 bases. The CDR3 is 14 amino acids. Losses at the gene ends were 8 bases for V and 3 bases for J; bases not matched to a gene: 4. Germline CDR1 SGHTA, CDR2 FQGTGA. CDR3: CASRLAGGTDTQYF. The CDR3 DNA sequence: TGTGCCAGCCGATTAGCGGGAGGGACAGATACGCAGTATTTT.

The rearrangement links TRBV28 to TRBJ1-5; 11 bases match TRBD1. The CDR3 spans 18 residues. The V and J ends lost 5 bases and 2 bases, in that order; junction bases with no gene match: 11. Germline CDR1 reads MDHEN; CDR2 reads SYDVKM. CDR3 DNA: TGTGCCAGCAGTGGACCCGGGACAGGGGGAGTTGGCAATCAGCCCCAGCATTTT. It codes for CASSGPGTGGVGNQPQHF.

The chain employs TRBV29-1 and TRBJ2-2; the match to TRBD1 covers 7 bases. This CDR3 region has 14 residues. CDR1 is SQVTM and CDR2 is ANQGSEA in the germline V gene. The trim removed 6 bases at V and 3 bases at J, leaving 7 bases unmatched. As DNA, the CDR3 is TGCAGCGTCTCCGGGACAGTTTACACCGGGGAGCTGTTTTTT. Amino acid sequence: CSVSGTVYTGELFF.

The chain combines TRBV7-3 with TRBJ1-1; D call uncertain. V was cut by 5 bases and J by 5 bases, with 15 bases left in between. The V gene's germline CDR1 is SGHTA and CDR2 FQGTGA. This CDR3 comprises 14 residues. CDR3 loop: CASSPTPGRTEAFF. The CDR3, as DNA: TGTGCCAGCAGCCCGACCCCCGGGAGAACTGAAGCTTTCTTT.

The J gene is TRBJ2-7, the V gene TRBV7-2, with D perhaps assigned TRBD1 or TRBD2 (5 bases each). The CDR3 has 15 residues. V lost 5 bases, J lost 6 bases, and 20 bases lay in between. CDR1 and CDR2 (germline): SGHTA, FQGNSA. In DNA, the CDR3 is TGTGCCAGCAGCCCAGAGGGGACGGTGGTGGGCGAGCAGTACTTC. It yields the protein CASSPEGTVVGEQYF. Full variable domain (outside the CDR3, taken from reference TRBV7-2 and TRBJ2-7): GAGVSQSPSNKVTEKGKDVELRCDPISGHTALYWYRQSLGQGLEFLIYFQGNSAPDKSGLPSDRFSAERTGGSVSTLTIQRTQQEDSAVYLCASSPEGTVVGEQYFGPGTRLTVT.

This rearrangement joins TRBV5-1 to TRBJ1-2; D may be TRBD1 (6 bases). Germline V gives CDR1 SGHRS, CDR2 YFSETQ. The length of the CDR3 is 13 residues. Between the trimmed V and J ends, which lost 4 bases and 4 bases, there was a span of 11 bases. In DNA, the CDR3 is TGCGCCAGCAGCCGGGACACCCGCTATGGCTACACCTTC. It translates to CASSRDTRYGYTF.

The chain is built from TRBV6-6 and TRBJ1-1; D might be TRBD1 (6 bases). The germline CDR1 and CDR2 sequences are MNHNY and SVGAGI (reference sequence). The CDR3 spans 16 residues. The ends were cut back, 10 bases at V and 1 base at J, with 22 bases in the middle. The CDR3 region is CATARGQTRWNTEAFF. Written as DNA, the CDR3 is TGTGCCACCGCACGAGGACAGACCCGGTGGAACACTGAAGCTTTCTTT.

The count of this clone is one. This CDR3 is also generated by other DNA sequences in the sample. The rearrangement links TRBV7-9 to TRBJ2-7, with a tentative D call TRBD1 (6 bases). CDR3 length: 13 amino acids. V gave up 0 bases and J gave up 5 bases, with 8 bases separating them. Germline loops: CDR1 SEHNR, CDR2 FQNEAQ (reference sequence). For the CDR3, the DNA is TGTGCCAGCAGCTTAGCCAGGGGCAACGAGCAGTACTTC. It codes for CASSLARGNEQYF.

The CDR3 DNA reads TGTGCCAGCAGGGTATCCTCTGGGGCCAACGTCCTGACTTTC. Its protein product is CASRVSSGANVLTF. This chain uses TRBV6-5 with TRBJ2-6; D ambiguous. In germline, CDR1 is MNHEY, CDR2 SVGAGI. This CDR3 is 14 amino acids long. Trimming took 6 bases from V and 0 from J, leaving 6 bases between them.

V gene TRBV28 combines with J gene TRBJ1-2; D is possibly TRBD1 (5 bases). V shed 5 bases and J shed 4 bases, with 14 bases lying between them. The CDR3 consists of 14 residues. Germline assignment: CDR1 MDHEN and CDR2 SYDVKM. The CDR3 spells CASSPSAGSYGYTF. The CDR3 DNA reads TGTGCCAGCAGTCCCTCCGCAGGGAGCTATGGCTACACCTTC.

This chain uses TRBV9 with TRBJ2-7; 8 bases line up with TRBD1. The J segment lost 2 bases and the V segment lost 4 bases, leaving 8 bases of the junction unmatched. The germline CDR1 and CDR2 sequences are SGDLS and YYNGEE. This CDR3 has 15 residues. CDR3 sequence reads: CASSPRQGRAYEQYF. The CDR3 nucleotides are TGTGCCAGCAGCCCCCGACAGGGGCGGGCCTACGAGCAGTACTTC. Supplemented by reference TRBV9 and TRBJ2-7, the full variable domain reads DSGVTQTPKHLITATGQRVTLRCSPRSGDLSVYWYQQSLDQGLQFLIQYYNGEERAKGNILERFSAQQFPDLHSELNLSSLELGDSALYFCASSPRQGRAYEQYFGPGTRLTVT.

This chain's CDR3 is CAWSFTVNTEAFF. Written as DNA, the CDR3 is TGTGCCTGGAGTTTCACGGTGAACACTGAAGCTTTCTTT. V gene TRBV30 combines with J gene TRBJ1-1; D ambiguous. V was pared by 2 bases and J by 0 bases, with 7 bases between. The germline V gene has CDR1 GTSNPN and CDR2 SVGIG (reference sequence). This CDR3 comprises 13 residues.

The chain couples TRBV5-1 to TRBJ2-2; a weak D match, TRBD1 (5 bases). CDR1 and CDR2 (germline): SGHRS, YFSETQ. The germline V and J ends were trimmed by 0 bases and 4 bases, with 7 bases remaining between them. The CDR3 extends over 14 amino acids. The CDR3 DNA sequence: TGCGCCAGCAGCTTGGGACAGTTCACCGGGGAGCTGTTTTTT. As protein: CASSLGQFTGELFF.

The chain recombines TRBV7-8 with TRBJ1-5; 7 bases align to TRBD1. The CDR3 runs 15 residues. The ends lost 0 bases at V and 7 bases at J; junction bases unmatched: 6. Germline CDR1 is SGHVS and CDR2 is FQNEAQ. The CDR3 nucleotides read TGTGCCAGCAGCTTAGCGACAGGGTTCGGGCAGCCCCAGCATTTT. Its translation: CASSLATGFGQPQHF.

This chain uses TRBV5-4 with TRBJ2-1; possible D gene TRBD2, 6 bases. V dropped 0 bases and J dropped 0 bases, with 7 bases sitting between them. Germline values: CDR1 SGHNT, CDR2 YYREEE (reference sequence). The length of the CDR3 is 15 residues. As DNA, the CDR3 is TGTGCCAGCAGCTTGGACGGGGGCTCCTACAATGAGCAGTTCTTC. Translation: CASSLDGGSYNEQFF.

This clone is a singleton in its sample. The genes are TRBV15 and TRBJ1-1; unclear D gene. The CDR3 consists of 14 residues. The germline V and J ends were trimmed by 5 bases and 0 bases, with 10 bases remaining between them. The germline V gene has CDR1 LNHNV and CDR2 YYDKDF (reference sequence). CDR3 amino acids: CATSESPMNTEAFF. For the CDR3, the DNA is TGTGCCACCAGCGAGTCTCCGATGAACACTGAAGCTTTCTTT.

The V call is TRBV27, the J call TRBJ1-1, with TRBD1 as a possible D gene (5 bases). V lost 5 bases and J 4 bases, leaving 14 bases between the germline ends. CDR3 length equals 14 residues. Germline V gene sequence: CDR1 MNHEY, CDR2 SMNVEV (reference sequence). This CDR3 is CASSTNRRFTEAFF. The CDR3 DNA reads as TGTGCCAGCAGTACGAACAGGAGGTTCACTGAAGCTTTCTTT.

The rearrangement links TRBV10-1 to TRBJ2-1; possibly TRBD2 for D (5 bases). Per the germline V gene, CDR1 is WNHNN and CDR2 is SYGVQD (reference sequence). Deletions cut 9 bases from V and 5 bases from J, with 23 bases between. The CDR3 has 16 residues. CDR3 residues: CASGNSDYPANNEQFF. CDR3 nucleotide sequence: TGCGCCAGTGGGAATTCTGACTATCCTGCAAACAATGAGCAGTTCTTC.

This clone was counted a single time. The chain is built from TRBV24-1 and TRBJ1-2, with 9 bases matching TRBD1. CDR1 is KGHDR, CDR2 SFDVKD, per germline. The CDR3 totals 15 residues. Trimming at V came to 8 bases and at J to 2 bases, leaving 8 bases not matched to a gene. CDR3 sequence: CATIRTGDYNYGYTF. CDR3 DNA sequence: TGTGCCACCATAAGGACAGGGGATTACAACTATGGCTACACCTTC.

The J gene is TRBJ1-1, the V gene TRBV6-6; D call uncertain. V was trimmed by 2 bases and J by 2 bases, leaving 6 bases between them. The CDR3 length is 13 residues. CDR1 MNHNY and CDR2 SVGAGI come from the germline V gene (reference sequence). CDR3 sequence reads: CASSYLINTEAFF. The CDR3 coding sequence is TGTGCCAGCAGTTACCTAATAAACACTGAAGCTTTCTTT.

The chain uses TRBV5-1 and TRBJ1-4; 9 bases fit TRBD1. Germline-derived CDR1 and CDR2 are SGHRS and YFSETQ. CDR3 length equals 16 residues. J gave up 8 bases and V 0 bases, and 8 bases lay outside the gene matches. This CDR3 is CASSLDIQGASEKLFF. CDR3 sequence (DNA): TGCGCCAGCAGCTTGGACATACAGGGGGCGTCGGAAAAACTGTTTTTT.

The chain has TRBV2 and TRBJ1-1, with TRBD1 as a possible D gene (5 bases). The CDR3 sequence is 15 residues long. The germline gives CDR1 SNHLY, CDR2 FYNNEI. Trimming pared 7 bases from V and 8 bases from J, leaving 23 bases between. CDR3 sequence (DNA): TGTGCCAGCACTAACATTGGGACTCCTACTGGGGAAGCTTTCTTT. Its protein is CASTNIGTPTGEAFF.

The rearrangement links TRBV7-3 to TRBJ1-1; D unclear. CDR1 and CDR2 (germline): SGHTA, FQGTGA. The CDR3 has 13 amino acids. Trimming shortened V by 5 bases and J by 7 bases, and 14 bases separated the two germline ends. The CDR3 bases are TGTGCCAGCAGCCTGGCTGGAGGAGTTGAAGCTTTCTTT. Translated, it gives CASSLAGGVEAFF.